This TCR beta chain originates from a study of blood T cell repertoires in COVID-19. Study-level information: Both acute and convalescent COVID-19 samples were obtained from the United States, Italy and Spain. Sources were T cells, B-cell-depleted T cells, or PBMCs; the material itself was cDNA or gDNA.

Comments on this clone: Mismatch with germline at one junction end may stem from a read error.

The germline gives CDR1 SGHRS, CDR2 YFSETQ. The CDR3 extends over 15 amino acids. Authors' processing steps: The assay estimated nucleated cells by amplifying reference gene primers. The data were produced by immunoSEQ multiplex PCR, yet TCRdb's version contains in-frame clones alone and is incomplete. The V and J calls and clone size are taken from that table; D and trimming were inferred from the DNA. The table has 70,000 or so clones, roughly 83% seen once; the top ten hold 5% to 7%. The chain has TRBV5-1 and TRBJ1-2; a possible D gene is TRBD1 (5 bases). This TCR derives from a woman aged 60-75 years with acute or convalescent COVID-19. Sample: peripheral blood. CDR3 nucleotide sequence: TGCGCTAGCAGCTTGGGGCAGGGAAAAAGGTCCGGCTACACCTTC. Protein product: CASSLGQGKRSGYTF.